The rows below give T cell receptor beta chains drawn from one sample of a study of T cells in Graves' hyperthyroidism and ophthalmopathy. Via MiXCR, TCRdb re-called the multiplex PCR reads, giving one row per CDR3 protein. The repertoire consists of some 250,000 distinct CDR3 sequences, with about 14% occurring once and the leading ten covering 10% to 15%. The sequenced sample was blood. The receptors come from a woman between 35 and 50 years old with Graves' hyperthyroidism that later progressed to Graves' ophthalmopathy. CDR3s include the opening cysteine and the closing phenylalanine or tryptophan. The D gene is left open where the match is weak. Clone sizes are given selectively: once, few, many, or a class where the clone is expanded.

clone_size j_call cdr3_length d_call v_call cdr3_aa cdr3_nt
many TRBJ1-2 14 . TRBV28 CASSLSHNSYGYTF TGTGCCAGCAGTTTATCCCACAACTCCTATGGCTACACCTTC
many TRBJ1-2 13 . TRBV10-3 CASRSGEGYGYTF TGTGCCTCTAGATCGGGAGAGGGCTATGGCTACACCTTC
many TRBJ2-3 15 TRBD1 TRBV12-3/TRBV12-4 CASNQRTGGPDTQYF TGTGCCAGCAACCAACGGACAGGGGGCCCAGATACGCAGTATTTT
. TRBJ2-1 13 . TRBV7-9 CASSFTNYNEQFF TGTGCCAGCAGCTTTACTAACTACAATGAGCAGTTCTTC
many TRBJ1-4 14 . TRBV20-1 CSARGAGEGEKLFF TGCAGTGCTAGAGGGGCAGGGGAGGGTGAAAAACTGTTTTTT
many TRBJ2-5 15 TRBD2 TRBV20-1 CSARVGGRAGETQYF TGCAGTGCTAGAGTGGGCGGGAGGGCCGGAGAGACCCAGTACTTC
. TRBJ2-3 15 TRBD2 TRBV10-1 CASRKTSASTDTQYF TGCGCCAGCCGAAAGACTAGCGCTAGCACAGATACGCAGTATTTT
many TRBJ1-6 20 TRBD1 TRBV7-8 CASSPRLVYRDREQNSPLHF TGTGCCAGCAGCCCAAGACTAGTATACCGGGACAGAGAACAAAATTCACCCCTCCACTTT
few TRBJ2-2 14 . TRBV9 CASSVGTATGELFF TGTGCCAGCAGCGTAGGGACAGCCACCGGGGAGCTGTTTTTT
many TRBJ2-2 15 . TRBV7-3 CASSLTRGNTGELFF TGTGCCAGCAGCTTAACGCGGGGGAACACCGGGGAGCTGTTTTTT
many TRBJ1-1 12 . TRBV10-3 CAISGFETEAFF TGTGCCATCAGTGGATTCGAGACTGAAGCTTTCTTT
. TRBJ2-5 15 . TRBV4-1 CASSQAPGHQETQYF TGCGCCAGCAGCCAAGCGCCAGGGCACCAAGAGACCCAGTACTTC
. TRBJ2-3 12 . TRBV19 CASSAGRDTQYF TGTGCCAGTAGCGCGGGCAGGGATACGCAGTATTTT
many TRBJ1-6 13 . TRBV20-1 CSARKQLGSPLHF TGCAGTGCTAGAAAGCAGTTGGGTTCACCCCTCCACTTT
many TRBJ2-2 15 . TRBV12-3/TRBV12-4 CASSPSGRNTGELFF TGTGCCAGCAGCCCCAGCGGGCGGAACACCGGGGAGCTGTTTTTT
many TRBJ2-7 14 TRBD1 TRBV5-5 CASSSGQGAIEQYF TGTGCCAGCAGCTCTGGACAGGGGGCCATCGAGCAGTACTTC
few TRBJ2-3 15 TRBD2 TRBV5-1 CASSFSGRAWDTQYF TGCGCCAGCAGCTTTAGCGGGAGGGCCTGGGATACGCAGTATTTT
. TRBJ2-1 16 TRBD1 TRBV7-7 CASSLDVDRVNNEQFF TGTGCTAGCAGCTTAGATGTGGACAGGGTGAACAATGAGCAGTTCTTC
many TRBJ2-7 16 . TRBV12-3/TRBV12-4 CASSPPDGSSYYEQYF TGTGCCAGCAGCCCTCCGGACGGGAGCTCTTACTACGAGCAGTACTTC
. TRBJ1-1 16 . TRBV6-2/TRBV6-3 CASIRTPLLMNTEAFF TGTGCCAGCATTAGGACCCCTCTACTGATGAACACTGAAGCTTTCTTT
many TRBJ2-5 15 TRBD2 TRBV2 CASSISGASQETQYF TGTGCCAGCAGTATTAGCGGGGCCTCCCAAGAGACCCAGTACTTC
many TRBJ2-3 13 . TRBV12-3/TRBV12-4 CASSLGHTDTQYF TGTGCCAGCAGTTTAGGACACACAGATACGCAGTATTTT
many TRBJ2-1 15 TRBD2 TRBV2 CASSESRGRAYEQFF TGTGCCAGCAGTGAATCCCGCGGGAGGGCTTATGAGCAGTTCTTC
many TRBJ2-7 13 . TRBV27 CASSVSVTYEQYF TGTGCCAGCAGTGTTAGCGTTACCTACGAGCAGTACTTC
many TRBJ1-2 14 . TRBV27 CASSYSDGSYGYTF TGTGCCAGCAGTTACTCTGACGGGTCTTATGGCTACACCTTC
few TRBJ1-1 14 . TRBV19 CASSIGQMNTEAFF TGTGCCAGTAGTATCGGGCAGATGAACACTGAAGCTTTCTTT
many TRBJ2-2 19 TRBD2 TRBV6-1 CASLGVGTSGIAITGELFF TGTGCCAGCTTAGGAGTTGGGACTAGCGGGATAGCGATTACCGGGGAGCTGTTTTTT
many TRBJ2-1 14 TRBD2 TRBV12-3/TRBV12-4 CAIKGGNLYNEQFF TGTGCCATCAAGGGAGGGAACCTCTACAATGAGCAGTTCTTC
many TRBJ1-1 16 . TRBV27 CASSPSSGPWGTEAFF TGTGCCAGCAGTCCCAGTTCAGGTCCCTGGGGGACTGAAGCTTTCTTT
many TRBJ2-7 16 TRBD1 TRBV6-6 CASSYSQGANTYEQYF TGTGCCAGCAGTTACTCGCAGGGGGCAAACACCTACGAGCAGTACTTC
many TRBJ2-3 16 TRBD2 TRBV7-9 CASSNRLASSTDTQYF TGTGCCAGCAGCAACCGACTAGCGTCTAGCACAGATACGCAGTATTTT
many TRBJ2-7 11 . TRBV7-9 CASSLGGDWYF TGTGCCAGCAGCTTAGGAGGGGACTGGTACTTC